Reported below is one TCR beta chain. The antigen remains undetermined. Sequence at one end of the junction differs from germline and may be a read error. TCR beta VDJ and CDR3 were profiled, and genomic DNA was the template. TCRdb re-called the reads with MiXCR, one entry per CDR3 protein. The sample lists 250,000 to 350,000 distinct CDR3 sequences; 55% to 65% were seen once. This sample is drawn from a study of CD8+CD57+ T cells in acquired aplastic anemia. Study-wide results and caveats: Any difference that existed in CD8+ Simpson's diversity between patients and controls was not significant.

The germline gives CDR1 MGHDK, CDR2 SYGVNS. The length of the CDR3 is 19 residues. The receptor was derived from a human donor with severe aplastic anemia or a healthy control (not recorded which). The specimen sequenced was sorted CD4+, CD8+, or CD8+CD57+ T cells (not recorded which) from PBMCs. The V and J genes are TRBV25-1 and TRBJ1-3; 9 bases agree with TRBD1. For the CDR3, the DNA is TGTGTCAGCAGTGAATTACTATACTGGACAGGGGTACCTGGAAACACCATATATTTT. Its protein is CVSSELLYWTGVPGNTIYF.